Shown below are 8 T cell receptor beta chains from a single sample sequenced in a study of liver allograft versus peripheral blood T cells. Across the whole study: What was compared were the T cell receptor repertoires in transplanted livers and those in the peripheral blood of recipients.

TCRdb reprocessed the reads via MiXCR and lists one record per CDR3 protein. The table includes 10,000 or so distinct CDR3 sequences, about a fifth detected once. All receptors derive from a human patient who had a liver transplant. Some of the T cells might come from the graft donor.

The chain joins TRBV12-3 or TRBV12-4 to TRBJ2-7, with D perhaps assigned TRBD1 or TRBD2 (5 bases each). The CDR3 runs to 14 residues. V was shortened by 3 bases and J by 3 bases, with 12 bases between the two germline ends. The CDR3 is CASSFGGAGYEQYF. As DNA, the CDR3 is TGTGCCAGCAGTTTCGGTGGGGCGGGCTACGAGCAGTACTTC.

The chain has TRBV12-3 or TRBV12-4 and TRBJ1-1, with D uncertain. The ends were cut back, 0 bases at V and 6 bases at J, with 11 bases in the middle. This CDR3 has 14 amino acids. The CDR3 loop is CASSLAPKVSEAFF. CDR3 nucleotide sequence: TGTGCCAGCAGTTTAGCGCCGAAGGTTTCTGAAGCTTTCTTT.

This clonotype was counted once. The CDR3 sequence is CASSHSGTVDEQFF. For the CDR3, the DNA is TGTGCCAGCAGCCACTCCGGGACAGTCGATGAGCAGTTCTTC. V usage is TRBV14 and J usage is TRBJ2-1, with 7 bases lining up with TRBD1. This CDR3 has 14 residues. J lost 8 bases, V lost 3 bases, and 7 bases had no gene match. CDR1 and CDR2 (germline): SGHDN, FVKESK.

There are many counts of this clonotype. The J gene is TRBJ2-1, the V gene TRBV19, with D tentatively TRBD1 (6 bases). The V end was cut by 5 bases, the J end by 8 bases, with 13 bases between. The CDR3 has 13 amino acids. Germline-derived CDR1 and CDR2 are LNHDA and SQIVND (reference sequence). This chain's CDR3 is CASSYRERDEQFF. CDR3 bases: TGTGCCAGTAGTTACAGGGAACGCGATGAGCAGTTCTTC.

The CDR3 loop reads CASSRVASLYEQYF. CDR3 sequence (DNA): TGTGCCAGCAGTCGCGTGGCGAGCCTCTACGAGCAGTACTTC. The V and J genes are TRBV6-5 and TRBJ2-7, with D unclear. The V end lost 5 bases, the J end lost 3 bases, and 14 bases lay between the germline ends. Looked up from germline, CDR1 is MNHEY and CDR2 is SVGAGI. The CDR3 extends over 14 amino acids.

In this sample, this clonotype is medium-sized. This chain uses TRBV6-2 or TRBV6-3 with TRBJ2-2; possible D gene TRBD2, 6 bases. The CDR3 contains 14 residues. CDR1 and CDR2 (germline): MNHEY, SVGEGT. The germline V and J ends were trimmed by 4 bases and 8 bases, with 14 bases remaining between them. This chain's CDR3 is CASSSGAAGGELFF. For the CDR3, the DNA is TGTGCCAGCAGTTCGGGCGCGGCGGGAGGGGAGCTGTTTTTT.

This clonotype is deemed medium-sized. CDR3 sequence: CASSPPSNYGYTF. The CDR3 DNA reads as TGTGCCAGCTCACCACCTTCTAACTATGGCTACACCTTC. The J gene is TRBJ1-2, the V gene TRBV18; unclear D gene. There are 13 residues in the CDR3. Trimming removed 0 bases from V and 0 bases from J, with 2 bases in between. CDR1 and CDR2 (germline): KGHSH, LQKENI.

In its sample, this clonotype is medium-sized (0.01 to 0.1%). The rearrangement joins TRBV15 to TRBJ1-1, with 7 bases matching TRBD1. The trim removed 0 bases at V and 6 bases at J, leaving 4 bases unmatched. The CDR3 sequence is 14 residues long. Germline CDR1 reads LNHNV; CDR2 reads YYDKDF (reference sequence). The CDR3: CATSRDRGGAEAFF. In DNA form, the CDR3 reads TGTGCCACCAGCAGAGACAGGGGGGGGGCTGAAGCTTTCTTT.